This T cell receptor (beta chain) emerged from a study of cytomegalovirus exposure and HLA in healthy donors. Looking at the study overall: Counted in an early data release were 85 million or so unique TCRs from HLA-typed donors.

PCR employed 60 Vbeta and 13 Jbeta primers. Here immunoSEQ multiplex PCR was the method, and the copy in TCRdb shows in-frame clones only, minus some. The table lists about 150,000 clones, roughly 75% of them singletons, with approximately 4.3% in the top ten. With respect to this clone: Antigen unknown.

Healthy people donating bone marrow made up the donors. CDR1 and CDR2 from the germline V gene are SGHRS and YFSETQ. The CDR3 loop spans 14 amino acids. V dropped 4 bases and J dropped 15; count of bases not matched to a gene: 9. Findings and limits, study-wide: A later analysis showed HLA-associated TCR beta chains outstripping equally common others in clonal expansion.

This chain joins TRBV5-1 and TRBJ2-1, with 14 bases fitting TRBD2. The sample taken for sequencing was PBMCs. The clonotype comes from a man aged 25-40 years in good health. CDR3 nucleotide sequence: TGCGCCAGCAGCCCGGGACTAGCGGGAGAGGGGCGGTTCTTC. Its protein product is CASSPGLAGEGRFF. Looking up the rest from reference TRBV5-1 and TRBJ2-1 gives the full variable domain: KAGVTQTPRYLIKTRGQQVTLSCSPISGHRSVSWYQQTPGQGLQFLFEYFSETQRNKGNFPGRFSGRQFSNSRSEMNVSTLELGDSALYLCASSPGLAGEGRFFGPGTRLTVL.